The 22 T cell receptor beta chains reported below all come from one sample, sequenced in a study of molecular identifiers for immune sequencing clone quantification. TCRdb independently ran MiXCR on the PCR reads; one entry per CDR3 protein. The repertoire holds 460,000 or so distinct CDR3 sequences, with about a quarter as singletons. Sequenced: naive CD8+ T cells from blood, with Jurkat cell RNA spiked in. This sample's subset: FACS-sorted CD8+CD4-CCR7+CD45RA+ naive T cells. The receptors stem from a human donor in good health. Some libraries in this study had Jurkat cell RNA spiked in.

The V gene is TRBV4-3, the J gene TRBJ2-1, with 8 bases fitting TRBD1. Germline lookup yields CDR1 LGHNA and CDR2 YSLEER. V gave up 3 bases and J gave up 2 bases; unmatched junction bases: 3. The CDR3 loop spans 15 amino acids. The CDR3 spells CASSHGTGAYNEQFF. The CDR3 region has the DNA TGCGCCAGCAGCCACGGGACAGGAGCCTACAATGAGCAGTTCTTC.

The chain is built from TRBV27 and TRBJ2-7, with D perhaps given as TRBD1 or TRBD2 (5 bases each). Per the germline V gene, CDR1 is MNHEY and CDR2 is SMNVEV (reference sequence). V dropped 2 bases and J dropped 1 base, with 15 bases sitting between them. This CDR3 is built from 16 residues. CDR3 bases: TGTGCCAGCAGTTTAAGGTGGGACGGTGTTTCCTACGAGCAGTACTTC. Its translation: CASSLRWDGVSYEQYF.

This clonotype was recorded at least ten times. The chain recombines TRBV27 with TRBJ2-2; D remains unclear. The CDR3 consists of 13 residues. V shed 6 bases and J shed 0 bases, with 5 bases lying between them. Germline CDR1 is MNHEY and CDR2 is SMNVEV (reference sequence). In DNA, the CDR3 is TGTGCCAGCAGCCCCTCGAACACCGGGGAGCTGTTTTTT. Its translation is CASSPSNTGELFF.

This chain connects TRBV20-1 to TRBJ2-7; D call uncertain. Germline V gene data show CDR1 as DFQATT and CDR2 as SNEGSKA (reference sequence). V was trimmed by 5 bases and J by 1 base, leaving 15 bases between them. The CDR3 totals 14 residues. The CDR3 DNA reads as TGCAGTGCTCCGGCTGGCGGTTTATCCTACGAGCAGTACTTC. This encodes CSAPAGGLSYEQYF.

This clonotype was counted at least ten times. The chain carries TRBV6-2 or TRBV6-3 and TRBJ1-2; D not certain. The germline CDR1 and CDR2 sequences are MNHEY and SVGEGT. The CDR3 spans 14 residues. Trimming took 4 bases from V and 1 from J, leaving 10 bases between them. CDR3 sequence reads: CASSWQTNNYGYTF. In DNA, the CDR3 is TGTGCCAGCAGTTGGCAGACTAATAACTATGGCTACACCTTC.

In this sample, this clonotype turned up many times. This rearrangement joins TRBV7-8 to TRBJ2-1; TRBD2 might be the D (5 bases). V was trimmed by 3 bases and J by 10 bases, leaving 13 bases between them. Per the germline V gene, CDR1 is SGHVS and CDR2 is FQNEAQ. The CDR3 has 13 residues. The CDR3: CASSFQPSSEQFF. The CDR3 DNA reads as TGTGCCAGCAGCTTTCAACCTAGCAGCGAGCAGTTCTTC. The entire variable domain, with the rest obtained from reference TRBV7-8 and TRBJ2-1, is as follows: GAGVSQSPRYKVAKRGQDVALRCDPISGHVSLFWYQQALGQGPEFLTYFQNEAQLDKSGLPSDRFFAERPEGSVSTLKIQRTQQEDSAVYLCASSFQPSSEQFFGPGTRLTVL.

Ten or more counts support this clonotype. The chain uses TRBV4-1 and TRBJ2-7; no clear D gene. This CDR3 comprises 12 residues. Germline lookup yields CDR1 MGHRA and CDR2 YSYEKL. V was cut by 4 bases and J by 3 bases, with 7 bases left in between. The CDR3 DNA is TGCGCCAGCAGCCCGGACCACTACGAGCAGTACTTC. It yields the protein CASSPDHYEQYF.

Comments on this clonotype: A much larger clonotype is one base distant, so this may be a read error. The chain has TRBV5-6 and TRBJ2-7; 8 bases are a match to TRBD1. The CDR3 covers 15 residues. CDR1 and CDR2 (germline): SGHDT, YYEEEE. CDR3 sequence: CAGSFGTGPSYEQYF. The CDR3 region has the DNA TGTGCCGGCAGCTTCGGGACAGGCCCTTCCTACGAGCAGTACTTC. The full variable domain, in which reference TRBV5-6 and TRBJ2-7 provide the parts outside the CDR3, is DAGVTQSPTHLIKTRGQQVTLRCSPKSGHDTVSWYQQALGQGPQFIFQYYEEEERQRGNFPDRFSGHQFPNYSSELNVNALLLGDSALYLCAGSFGTGPSYEQYFGPGTRLTVT.

This clonotype was detected only a few times. The chain carries TRBV4-3 and TRBJ1-2; D might be TRBD1 (5 bases). The CDR3 is 14 residues long. CDR1 and CDR2 from the germline V gene are LGHNA and YSLEER. Deletions cut 0 bases from V and 7 bases from J, with 12 bases between. CDR3 sequence (DNA): TGCGCCAGCAGCCAAGATAGGAGGGACGGTGGCTACACCTTC. It translates to CASSQDRRDGGYTF.

This rearrangement joins TRBV2 to TRBJ2-3; D is perhaps TRBD1 or TRBD2 (5 bases each). V dropped 7 bases and J dropped 3 bases, with 32 bases sitting between them. The CDR3 has 20 residues. Looked up from germline, CDR1 is SNHLY and CDR2 is FYNNEI. The CDR3: CASTLLRTLERGRDTDTQYF. The CDR3 bases are TGTGCCAGCACGCTCCTAAGGACCTTAGAAAGGGGCCGGGATACAGATACGCAGTATTTT. Full variable domain (remainder filled in from reference TRBV2 and TRBJ2-3): EPEVTQTPSHQVTQMGQEVILRCVPISNHLYFYWYRQILGQKVEFLVSFYNNEISEKSEIFDDQFSVERPDGSNFTLKIRSTKLEDSAMYFCASTLLRTLERGRDTDTQYFGPGTRLTVL.

This clonotype was recorded many times. This sequence joins TRBV12-5 and TRBJ1-1; 7 nucleotides agree with TRBD1. CDR1 and CDR2 from the germline V gene are LGHNT and FRNRAP. This CDR3 has 16 amino acids. Trimming cost V 3 bases and J 7 bases; bases outside gene matches: 14. CDR3 nucleotides: TGTGCTAGTGGTTTCAACTCGAGGGGGCCGGTTCATGAAGCTTTCTTT. As protein: CASGFNSRGPVHEAFF.

This clonotype showed up just a few times. This sequence joins TRBV19 and TRBJ2-3; D gene unclear. Deletions cut 5 bases from V and 5 bases from J, with 11 bases between. CDR3 length: 13 amino acids. CDR1 and CDR2 (germline): LNHDA, SQIVND (reference sequence). The CDR3: CASSPTSVDTQYF. CDR3 bases: TGTGCCAGTAGTCCCACCTCGGTAGATACGCAGTATTTT.

With regard to this clonotype: This may be a read error, as it is one base from a much larger clone. The V gene is TRBV6-5, the J gene TRBJ2-7; D ambiguous. V gave up 0 bases and J gave up 2 bases, with 11 bases separating them. The length of the CDR3 is 15 residues. Germline CDR1 reads MNHEY; CDR2 reads SVGAGI. CDR3 coding DNA: TGTGCCAGCAGTTACTCAGTGGTCGGAACCTACGAGCAGTACTTC. Protein: CASSYSVVGTYEQYF.

The J gene is TRBJ2-7, the V gene TRBV5-1; perhaps D is TRBD1 or TRBD2 (5 bases each). Germline-derived CDR1 and CDR2 are SGHRS and YFSETQ. Trimming took 4 bases from V and 2 from J, leaving 13 bases between them. The CDR3 extends over 14 amino acids. CDR3 in amino acids: CASSIDMGPYEQYF. In DNA form, the CDR3 reads TGCGCCAGCAGCATAGACATGGGACCCTACGAGCAGTACTTC.

The V call is TRBV7-6, the J call TRBJ2-1; 11 bases are shared with TRBD2. The CDR3 is 16 amino acids. Germline V CDR1 and CDR2: SGHVS, FNYEAQ. The junction had 10 bases not matched to a gene; V was cut back by 5 bases and J by 7 bases. The CDR3 bases are TGTGCCAGCAGCCCCAGCTTAGCGGGGGGGTTGAATGAGCAGTTCTTC. This encodes CASSPSLAGGLNEQFF.

This clonotype has a count of ten or more. V usage is TRBV5-5 and J usage is TRBJ1-1, with 7 positions matching TRBD1. In germline, CDR1 is SGHKS, CDR2 YYEKEE (reference sequence). V shed 2 bases and J 6 bases; nucleotides not matched to a gene: 7. The CDR3 runs to 14 residues. This CDR3 is CASSFGQGVAEAFF. CDR3 bases: TGTGCCAGCAGCTTTGGGCAGGGGGTCGCTGAAGCTTTCTTT.

This clonotype has a count of ten or more. This chain joins TRBV12-3 or TRBV12-4 and TRBJ2-3; 11 bases are a match to TRBD2. This CDR3 has 15 amino acids. V was clipped by 8 bases and J by 2 bases; unmatched bases: 6. As DNA, the CDR3 is TGTGCCAGCGCCACTAGCGGGGGACACACAGATACGCAGTATTTT. As protein: CASATSGGHTDTQYF.

This clonotype has only a few counts. The chain combines TRBV4-2 with TRBJ2-1; a weak D match, TRBD1 (5 bases). CDR1 is LGHNA and CDR2 is YNFKEQ in the germline V gene. The CDR3 spans 16 residues. V was cut by 2 bases and J by 4 bases, with 15 bases left in between. CDR3 sequence (DNA): TGTGCCAGCAGCCAATTTTGGGCCCGACAGTACAATGAGCAGTTCTTC. Its protein product is CASSQFWARQYNEQFF.

At least ten counts were recorded for this clonotype. The chain is built from TRBV7-2 and TRBJ2-5; D is uncertain. CDR1 is SGHTA and CDR2 is FQGNSA in the germline V gene. V lost 5 bases to trimming and J lost 8 bases, with 12 bases between them. CDR3 size: 12 residues. CDR3 bases: TGTGCCAGCAGCCGAACCATTGAAACCCAGTACTTC. Translation: CASSRTIETQYF.

This clonotype appeared a few times. The chain employs TRBV2 and TRBJ1-5; D remains unclear. The CDR3 runs 16 residues. With 5 bases removed from V and 0 bases from J, the gap between germline ends came to 14 bases. Germline V gives CDR1 SNHLY, CDR2 FYNNEI. The CDR3 DNA follows: TGTGCCAGCAGTACCCCTTCAGTCCGTAGCAATCAGCCCCAGCATTTT. Translation gives CASSTPSVRSNQPQHF.

The CDR3 reads CASSLLSSYEQYF. Written as DNA, the CDR3 is TGTGCCAGCAGTTTGTTGAGCTCCTACGAGCAGTACTTC. The chain employs TRBV6-2 or TRBV6-3 and TRBJ2-7, with D unresolved. Between the trimmed V and J ends, which lost 4 bases and 0 bases, there was a span of 7 bases. CDR1 MNHEY and CDR2 SVGEGT come from the germline V gene. CDR3 length: 13 residues.

This clonotype was recorded a few times. The J gene is TRBJ1-1, the V gene TRBV4-2; D gene uncertain. The V end was cut by 1 base, the J end by 4 bases, with 10 bases between. The CDR3 is 14 residues long. Germline assignment: CDR1 LGHNA and CDR2 YNFKEQ. The DNA of the CDR3 is TGTGCCAGCAGCCAAGCGGGAGACGGCACTGAAGCTTTCTTT. Translation: CASSQAGDGTEAFF.